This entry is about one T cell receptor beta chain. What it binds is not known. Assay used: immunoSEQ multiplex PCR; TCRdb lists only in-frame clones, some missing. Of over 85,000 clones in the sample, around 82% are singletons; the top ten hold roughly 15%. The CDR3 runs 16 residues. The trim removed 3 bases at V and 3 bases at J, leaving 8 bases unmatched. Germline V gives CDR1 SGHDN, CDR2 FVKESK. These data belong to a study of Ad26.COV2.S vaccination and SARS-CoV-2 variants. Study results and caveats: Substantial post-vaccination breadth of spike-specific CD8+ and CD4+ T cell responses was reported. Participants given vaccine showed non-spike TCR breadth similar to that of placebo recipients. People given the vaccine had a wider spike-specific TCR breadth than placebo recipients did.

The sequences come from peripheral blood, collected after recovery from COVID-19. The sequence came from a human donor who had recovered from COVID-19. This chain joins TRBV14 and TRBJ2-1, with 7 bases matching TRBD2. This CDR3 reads CASSQASGNIYNEQFF. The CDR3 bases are TGTGCCAGCAGCCAGGCTAGCGGAAATATCTACAATGAGCAGTTCTTC.